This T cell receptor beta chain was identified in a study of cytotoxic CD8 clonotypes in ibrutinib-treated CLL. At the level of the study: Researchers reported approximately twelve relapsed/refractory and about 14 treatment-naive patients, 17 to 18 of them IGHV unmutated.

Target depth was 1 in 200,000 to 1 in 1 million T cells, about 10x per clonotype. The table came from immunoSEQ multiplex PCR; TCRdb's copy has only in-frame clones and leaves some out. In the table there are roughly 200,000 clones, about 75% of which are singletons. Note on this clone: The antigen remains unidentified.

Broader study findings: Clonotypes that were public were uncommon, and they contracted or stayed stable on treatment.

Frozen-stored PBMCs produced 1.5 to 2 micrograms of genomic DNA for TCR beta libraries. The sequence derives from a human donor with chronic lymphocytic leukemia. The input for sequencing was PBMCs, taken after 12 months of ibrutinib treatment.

CDR3 sequence: CSVKPTGNTEAFF. In nucleotides, the CDR3 is TGCAGCGTGAAACCGACAGGGAACACTGAAGCTTTCTTT. The chain joins TRBV29-1 to TRBJ1-1, with D possibly matching TRBD1 (6 bases). V was pared by 6 bases and J by 1 base, with 12 bases between. Germline lookup yields CDR1 SQVTM and CDR2 ANQGSEA. The CDR3 totals 13 residues.